The 2 T cell receptor beta chains listed next were all sequenced from one sample in a study of shared clonotypes between healthy human individuals. TCRdb's copy holds only in-frame clones and misses some; the assay was immunoSEQ multiplex PCR. Here the sample spans 2,500,000 or so clones, 93% being singletons. The sample taken for sequencing was naive CD4+ T cells from PBMCs. Noted subset: CD45RA+ positively selected. These TCRs come from a man aged 18 to 30 in good health. Some clones in this sample may be carry-over from other donors' samples.

CDR3: CASSAHRDQEGYTF. In DNA form, the CDR3 reads TGTGCCAGCAGCGCTCACCGGGATCAGGAAGGCTACACCTTC. V gene TRBV7-6 combines with J gene TRBJ1-2; D is uncertain. Germline V lookup: CDR1 SGHVS, CDR2 FNYEAQ. This CDR3 spans 14 amino acids. The ends were cut back, 5 bases at V and 8 bases at J, with 18 bases in the middle.

A word on this clone: Other DNA sequences in this specimen translate into the identical CDR3. CDR3 loop: CASSVISSYNEQFF. CDR3 in DNA: TGTGCCAGCAGCGTCATCAGCTCCTACAATGAGCAGTTCTTC. This chain joins TRBV9 and TRBJ2-1; D call uncertain. The CDR3 has 14 amino acids. The V and J ends lost 2 bases and 0 bases respectively, with 6 bases between them. Germline values: CDR1 SGDLS, CDR2 YYNGEE.